This TCR beta chain was observed in a study of CD8+ T cells in alopecia areata. Study results and caveats: Sequence data from scalp samples additionally include resident alphabeta T cells of normal skin. Both scalp clonality and the expanded CD8+ clones among the top 100 showed a significant decrease with tofacitinib.

Treatment: oral pan-JAK inhibitor, 5-10 mg twice daily. From alopecia areata patients, lesional scalp punch biopsies and peripheral blood were collected. About this clone itself: Antigen unknown.

Germline V gene lookup returns CDR1 MGHRA and CDR2 YSYEKL. V was clipped by 10 bases and J by 4 bases, with 16 bases between them. CDR3 size: 13 residues. The sequencing template was cDNA reverse transcribed from extracted RNA. Here immunoSEQ multiplex PCR was the method, and the copy in TCRdb shows in-frame clones only, minus some. Here the sample spans fewer than 200,000 clones, 58% being singletons. This clonotype originated in a human donor with alopecia areata. The chain couples TRBV4-1 to TRBJ1-2, with D possibly TRBD1 on 5 matching bases. The sample here was CD8+ T cells sorted from blood, taken at week 24, from a patient treated with tofacitinib. This CDR3 reads CATYAGRAYGYTF. The CDR3 DNA reads TGCGCCACCTACGCAGGGCGGGCCTATGGCTACACCTTC.